This T cell receptor beta chain originates from a study of CD8 T cells in Susac syndrome (dated by TCRdb to between 2019 and 2020). About the study as a whole: Of the Susac syndrome patients who were sequenced, eight were in clinical remission while six had clinically active disease. The study used repertoire sequencing to test whether antigen drove CD8+ T cell activation and differentiation in Susac syndrome. At the time of blood withdrawal, Susac syndrome patients were either therapy-naive, taking corticosteroids (with some also receiving IVIg), or on IVIg alone. Overall results and qualifications from the work: The number of individuals in the TCR sequencing and HLA analysis was recognized as being relatively small. In the CD4+ T cell repertoire of Susac syndrome patients, clonal expansion was not detected.

Of note for this clonotype: This receptor's antigen is unknown. No base quality information exists; no much larger clone differs at one position.

Peripheral blood CD8+ and CD4+ T cells from healthy donors, Susac syndrome patients and multiple sclerosis patients were profiled using high-throughput TCR beta sequencing. The Susac syndrome patients fulfilled recently defined diagnostic criteria for either definite or probable disease. Bulk CD8+ and CD4+ T cells were purified by magnetic negative isolation, while CD8+ TEMRA cells were enriched using FACS. Blood was collected in EDTA tubes and processed within 24 hours, with PBMCs isolated through density gradient centrifugation. PBMCs intended for TCR sequencing were cryopreserved in liquid nitrogen and thawed later in a water bath at 37 degrees C. Purity of sorted or isolated CD4+, CD8+ and CD8+ TEMRA cells was at least 90%. RNA was extracted using the RNeasy kit, and about 0.45 to 1 ug of the RNA was reverse transcribed with random hexamers. The immunoSEQ multiplex PCR assay, which covers 54 Vbeta and 13 Jbeta segments, was used to amplify TCR beta CDR3 regions. PCR amplification bias was corrected by using a synthetic template baseline for primer optimization and computational correction. Regarding the original processing steps: Reads were annotated to V, D and J genes per IMGT and analyzed with immunoSEQ Analyzer, keeping only productive sequences. To calculate clonality, Shannon entropy was normalized by log2 of the number of productive unique sequences and then subtracted from one. Public and private clones were assessed among the 100 most prevalent clones of each patient and control. Susac-specific clones were defined as absent from healthy and MS cohorts, approximately 1,000 published viral clones and other ImmuneACCESS disease sequences. The raw public data were reprocessed by TCRdb itself: fastp quality trimming at Q25, MiXCR clonotype calling, in-frame beta chains only. Merged by CDR3 protein, the rows form single entries marked with the most common genes and DNA. TCRdb, not the authors, supplied the V and J calls. For this sample the table gives about 240,000 distinct CDR3 sequences, of which 90% to 96% were detected only once. The ten largest clones represent about 0.094% of the sample.

The TCR was taken from a human donor with Susac syndrome. Sample: CD4+ T cells from PBMCs.

At the DNA level, the sequence is TGTGCCAGCGTTGCGGACAATGAGCAGTTCTTC. Its protein is CASVADNEQFF. The chain uses TRBV6-5 and TRBJ2-1, with the D gene uncertain. The germline V gene yields MNHEY for CDR1 and SVGAGI for CDR2. From its cysteine to its phenylalanine, the CDR3 spans 11 amino acids. Only the CDR3 DNA stays, 33 bases, in frame from base 1. Deletion took 8 bases off V and 5 bases off J, with a span of 7 bases between the germline ends.